Listed below are T cell receptor beta chains from one sample, sequenced in a study of blood T cell repertoires in COVID-19. Clones were read by immunoSEQ multiplex PCR, and TCRdb kept only the in-frame ones, dropping some. This table holds about 150,000 clones, around 87% found once. Sequencing was done on a sample of peripheral blood. These receptor sequences come from a man aged 55 to 70 with COVID-19, enrolled during active disease. The CDR3 runs from the conserved cysteine through the conserved F or W. A D gene is named only where the DNA matches it firmly. Expanded clones are given a class, and other clones once, few, many or no size at all.

V: TRBV20-1
size: -
D: TRBD2
J: TRBJ2-1
CDR3: CSASALAAKNNEQFF
DNA: TGCAGTGCTAGTGCGCTAGCGGCAAAGAACAATGAGCAGTTCTTC

V: TRBV10-3
size: once
D: -
J: TRBJ1-2
CDR3: CAISELKRSNYGYTF
DNA: TGTGCCATCAGTGAGTTAAAGAGATCTAACTATGGCTACACCTTC

V: TRBV18
size: -
D: TRBD1
J: TRBJ2-7
CDR3: CASSAGTASYEQYF
DNA: TGTGCCAGCTCAGCCGGGACAGCCTCCTACGAGCAGTACTTC

V: TRBV5-1
size: -
D: TRBD1
J: TRBJ1-3
CDR3: CASSLAVGQGNTIYF
DNA: TGCGCCAGCAGCTTGGCAGTGGGACAGGGAAACACCATATATTTT

V: TRBV7-3
size: -
D: TRBD1
J: TRBJ1-6
CDR3: CASSLLGQGVGSPLHF
DNA: TGTGCCAGCAGCTTATTAGGCCAGGGGGTCGGATCACCCCTCCACTTT

V: TRBV7-3
size: -
D: -
J: TRBJ1-1
CDR3: CASSLTRLTEAFF
DNA: TGTGCCAGCAGCTTAACTCGTCTCACTGAAGCTTTCTTT

V: TRBV9
size: few
D: -
J: TRBJ2-1
CDR3: CASSVEAALTNNEQFF
DNA: TGTGCCAGCAGCGTTGAGGCAGCGCTAACTAACAATGAGCAGTTCTTC

V: TRBV28
size: -
D: TRBD1
J: TRBJ1-5
CDR3: CASDRGGQPQHF
DNA: TGTGCCAGCGACAGGGGAGGTCAGCCCCAGCATTTT

V: TRBV28
size: -
D: -
J: TRBJ1-1
CDR3: CASSINMNTEAFF
DNA: TGTGCCAGCAGTATAAACATGAACACTGAAGCTTTCTTT

V: TRBV6-2/TRBV6-3
size: -
D: TRBD1
J: TRBJ2-7
CDR3: CASSSVLGQGEYEQYF
DNA: TGTGCCAGCAGTTCCGTGTTAGGACAGGGGGAATACGAGCAGTACTTC

V: TRBV7-2
size: -
D: -
J: TRBJ1-3
CDR3: CASSLGRRNTIYF
DNA: TGTGCCAGCAGCTTGGGCAGAAGAAACACCATATATTTT

V: TRBV25-1
size: few
D: TRBD2
J: TRBJ2-7
CDR3: CASIGEGYEQYF
DNA: TGTGCCAGCATTGGGGAGGGGTACGAGCAGTACTTC

V: TRBV4-2
size: -
D: TRBD1
J: TRBJ1-5
CDR3: CASSQEASGGGGQPQHF
DNA: TGTGCCAGCAGCCAAGAGGCTTCAGGGGGCGGTGGTCAGCCCCAGCATTTT

V: TRBV6-5
size: -
D: -
J: TRBJ1-6
CDR3: CASSLQNSPLHF
DNA: TGTGCCAGCAGTCTGCAGAATTCACCCCTCCACTTT

V: TRBV4-3
size: few
D: -
J: TRBJ2-7
CDR3: CASSQDRREQYF
DNA: TGCGCCAGCAGCCAAGATCGTCGCGAGCAGTACTTC

V: TRBV11-3
size: -
D: -
J: TRBJ2-7
CDR3: CASSPTNSYEQYF
DNA: TGTGCCAGCAGCCCAACTAACTCCTACGAGCAGTACTTC

V: TRBV5-1
size: -
D: -
J: TRBJ2-6
CDR3: CASSLSGAGTGANVLTF
DNA: TGCGCCAGCAGCTTGTCCGGGGCGGGAACTGGGGCCAACGTCCTGACTTTC

V: TRBV14
size: -
D: -
J: TRBJ2-5
CDR3: CASSRNLQETQYF
DNA: TGTGCCAGCAGCCGTAATCTCCAAGAGACCCAGTACTTC

V: TRBV2
size: -
D: -
J: TRBJ1-6
CDR3: CASSEEARGGSPLHF
DNA: TGTGCCAGCAGTGAAGAGGCCAGGGGCGGTTCACCCCTCCACTTT

V: TRBV6-2/TRBV6-3
size: -
D: TRBD1
J: TRBJ1-2
CDR3: CASSYLAGTGGMATF
DNA: TGTGCCAGCAGTTACCTCGCCGGGACAGGGGGCATGGCTACCTTC